This TCR beta chain stems from a study of T-cell memory formation after mild COVID-19. Study-level information: Clustering of TCRs was largely donor specific. Overall study findings and caveats: Within pre-infection memory, some responding clones were found, suggesting cross-reactive memory joined. Of the contracting clones, CD4+ ones lay mainly in CM and EM, and CD8+ ones in EMRA.

This clonotype was seen a handful of times. What it recognizes is unknown. There are 15 residues in the CDR3. Trimming took 0 bases from V and 8 from J; bases not matched to a gene: 4. The germline gives CDR1 MNHEY, CDR2 SVGEGT. TCRdb reprocessed the 5' RACE reads with MiXCR, giving one entry per CDR3 protein. The sample consists of around 470,000 distinct CDR3 sequences, 20% of them appearing once. What was sequenced was PBMCs or a T cell subset sorted from them (not recorded which). This chain joins TRBV6-2 or TRBV6-3 and TRBJ2-3; TRBD2 aligns across 11 bases. The source is an adult woman who had mild COVID-19 (a few samples of this study predate the infection). Cell type and time point are not known. CDR3 coding DNA: TGTGCCAGCAGTTACTCTCGGACTAGCGGGCCTACGCAGTATTTT. The encoded protein is CASSYSRTSGPTQYF.